The next 28 T cell receptor beta chains were all read from a single sample in a study of vaccination and CD4 T cells after COVID-19. Antigens of these TCRs are unknown. Treatment defined: approximately 9-day PBMC culture with coronavirus spike peptide pools or control peptides (ViraFEST assay). With the Oncomine TCR Beta short-read assay, DNA from cultured CD4+ T cells was sequenced. MiXCR, applied by TCRdb to the PCR reads, yields one record per CDR3 protein. The sample records under 20,000 distinct CDR3 sequences, around three fifths being singletons. Sequencing was done on a sample of CD4+ T cells from blood, cultured in vitro. Receptors were obtained from a human donor who had recovered from COVID-19.

This clonotype was recorded a few times. The rearrangement uses TRBV27 and TRBJ1-2; 7 bases fit TRBD1. There are 14 residues in the CDR3. CDR1 and CDR2 (germline): MNHEY, SMNVEV (reference sequence). The V gene end was trimmed by 5 bases and the J gene end by 3 bases; junction bases not matched to a gene: 6. CDR3 bases: TGTGCCAGCAGTAGAGACAGGGCGCACTATGGCTACACCTTC. Its protein product is CASSRDRAHYGYTF.

The rearrangement joins TRBV9 to TRBJ1-2; D gene unclear. Looked up from germline, CDR1 is SGDLS and CDR2 is YYNGEE. Trimming took off 4 bases at V and 5 bases at J, with 15 bases between the two ends. CDR3 length: 14 amino acids. CDR3 protein: CASSFGNDPYGYTF. The CDR3 region has the DNA TGTGCCAGCAGCTTCGGGAACGATCCATATGGCTACACCTTC.

This sequence joins TRBV21-1 and TRBJ2-5; TRBD1 is the table's D call, not checked against the DNA. TRBV21-1 is assigned pseudogene status. The CDR3 loop spans 17 amino acids. The CDR3 nucleotides are TGTGCCAGCAGCAAACCGGGAAGGGACAGGGGCCAAGAGACCCAGTACTTC. It is translated as CASSKPGRDRGQETQYF.

This chain uses TRBV27 with TRBJ2-7; 10 bases align to TRBD2. Germline V gene data show CDR1 as MNHEY and CDR2 as SMNVEV (reference sequence). The CDR3 has 15 amino acids. The J segment lost 0 bases and the V segment lost 6 bases, leaving 5 bases of the junction unmatched. CDR3 in amino acids: CASRPAGGSSYEQYF. The CDR3 coding sequence is TGTGCCAGCAGACCAGCGGGAGGGAGCTCCTACGAGCAGTACTTC.

The chain links TRBV6-2 or TRBV6-3 to TRBJ1-5, with D tentatively TRBD1 (6 bases). Germline V gives CDR1 MNHEY, CDR2 SVGEGT. Trimming cost V 5 bases and J 2 bases, with 13 bases left between them. The CDR3 spans 15 residues. Here the CDR3 reads CASSPGGPGNQPQHF. The CDR3 DNA reads TGTGCCAGCAGTCCGGGGGGGCCTGGCAATCAGCCCCAGCATTTT.

In its sample, this clonotype was seen once. The chain joins TRBV5-1 to TRBJ1-2; TRBD1 matches at 8 bases. The junction had 13 bases not matched to a gene; V was cut back by 3 bases and J by 3 bases. The CDR3 is 17 amino acids. Germline CDR1 is SGHRS and CDR2 is YFSETQ. The CDR3 reads CASSSGERDRRYYGYTF. DNA for the CDR3: TGCGCCAGCAGCTCAGGGGAACGGGACAGGAGATACTATGGCTACACCTTC.

This clonotype appeared a few times. The V call is TRBV20-1, the J call TRBJ1-1; D perhaps matches TRBD1 (5 bases). The CDR3 spans 19 residues. Germline V gives CDR1 DFQATT, CDR2 SNEGSKA (reference sequence). V lost 0 bases and J 5 bases, leaving 28 bases between the germline ends. The CDR3 sequence is CSARDGRMSGTSSVTEAFF. Here the CDR3 DNA reads TGCAGTGCTAGAGATGGGCGAATGTCAGGGACCAGTAGCGTTACTGAAGCTTTCTTT.

This sequence joins TRBV5-4 and TRBJ1-2; perhaps TRBD1 as D (6 bases). Germline V gene lookup returns CDR1 SGHNT and CDR2 YYREEE (reference sequence). Trimming cost V 5 bases and J 2 bases, with 13 bases left between them. This CDR3 spans 14 amino acids. The chain's CDR3 is CASRPNDRNYGYTF. The DNA for the CDR3 is TGTGCCAGCAGACCGAATGACAGGAACTATGGCTACACCTTC.

The gene calls are TRBV19 and TRBJ2-2; 9 bases agree with TRBD1. CDR3 length equals 14 residues. CDR1 and CDR2 from the germline V gene are LNHDA and SQIVND (reference sequence). Trimming at V came to 8 bases and at J to 6 bases, leaving 7 bases not matched to a gene. The CDR3 region is CASWDRVTPGELFF. CDR3 bases: TGTGCCAGTTGGGACAGGGTGACACCCGGGGAGCTGTTTTTT.

The chain joins TRBV6-5 to TRBJ1-3; a possible D gene is TRBD1 (5 bases). CDR1 is MNHEY, CDR2 SVGAGI, per germline. This CDR3 contains 14 residues. V was pared by 0 bases and J by 3 bases, with 6 bases between. CDR3 amino acids: CASSYSTVGNTIYF. DNA of the CDR3: TGTGCCAGCAGTTACTCGACAGTTGGAAACACCATATATTTT.

This chain connects TRBV7-2 to TRBJ1-2; D not certain. Trimming took off 3 bases at V and 4 bases at J, with 9 bases between the two ends. The length of the CDR3 is 13 residues. Germline CDR1 reads SGHTA; CDR2 reads FQGNSA. CDR3 DNA sequence: TGTGCCAGCAGCTTCAGCCACTCCTATGGCTACACCTTC. Residues: CASSFSHSYGYTF.

The gene calls are TRBV6-1 and TRBJ1-1; no reliable D call. Trimming cost V 6 bases and J 8 bases, with 13 bases left between them. Germline values: CDR1 MNHNS, CDR2 SASEGT. This CDR3 spans 12 amino acids. The CDR3 is CASSTDGREAFF. As DNA, the CDR3 is TGTGCCAGCAGCACGGACGGCCGAGAAGCTTTCTTT.

This clonotype was picked up a small number of times. This chain connects TRBV24-1 to TRBJ1-2; maybe TRBD1 (6 bases). In germline, CDR1 is KGHDR, CDR2 SFDVKD. V lost 4 bases to trimming and J lost 8 bases, with 16 bases between them. The CDR3 sequence is 14 residues long. The CDR3 spells CATSDDRKGFGYTF. The CDR3 nucleotides are TGTGCCACCAGTGACGACAGGAAGGGGTTCGGCTACACCTTC.

The sample holds a few counts of this clonotype. The gene calls are TRBV10-2 and TRBJ2-1; 10 bases are a match to TRBD2. The V and J ends lost 7 bases and 6 bases, in that order; junction bases with no gene match: 6. This CDR3 has 14 residues. CDR1 and CDR2 from the germline V gene are WSHSY and SAAADI. DNA of the CDR3: TGCGCCAGCAAACTAGCGGGGTCGATCAATGAGCAGTTCTTC. It encodes CASKLAGSINEQFF.

This clonotype showed up just a few times. This chain uses TRBV7-9 with TRBJ2-3, with TRBD1 matching 9 bases. Germline lookup yields CDR1 SEHNR and CDR2 FQNEAQ (reference sequence). The V gene end was trimmed by 3 bases and the J gene end by 3 bases; junction bases not matched to a gene: 7. The CDR3 spans 16 residues. The CDR3 nucleotides read TGTGCCAGCAGCTTTTTACAGGGGGCTAGAACAGATACGCAGTATTTT. Its translation: CASSFLQGARTDTQYF.

This clonotype showed up just a few times. The rearrangement links TRBV6-2 or TRBV6-3 to TRBJ2-2; 9 positions agree with TRBD2. V lost 6 bases and J lost 0; bases outside the gene matches: 5. The CDR3 covers 16 residues. Germline-derived CDR1 and CDR2 are MNHEY and SVGEGT. This chain's CDR3 is CASSRTSETNTGELFF. The CDR3 coding sequence is TGTGCCAGCAGCCGGACTAGCGAGACGAACACCGGGGAGCTGTTTTTT.

This clonotype has just one count. The rearrangement uses TRBV6-2 or TRBV6-3 and TRBJ2-1, with unresolved D. Germline V gene data show CDR1 as MNHEY and CDR2 as SVGEGT. This CDR3 has 12 residues. The V end was cut by 6 bases, the J end by 2 bases, with 5 bases between. CDR3 residues: CASSLPYNEQFF. The CDR3 DNA reads TGTGCCAGCAGCCTCCCCTACAATGAGCAGTTCTTC.

This clonotype was counted once. An end of the junction differs from the germline gene, which may be a read error. The chain joins TRBV25-1 to TRBJ2-7, with TRBD1 matching over 9 bases. This CDR3 region has 9 residues. Germline V gene data show CDR1 as MGHDK and CDR2 as SYGVNS. DNA for the CDR3: TGTGCCAGCAGTTGGACAGGGGACTTC. Protein product: CASSWTGDF.

The chain joins TRBV30 to TRBJ2-3, with 10 bases matching TRBD2. Trimming at V came to 2 bases and at J to 1 base, leaving 6 bases not matched to a gene. Germline lookup yields CDR1 GTSNPN and CDR2 SVGIG (reference sequence). The CDR3 covers 16 residues. The CDR3: CAWSPDGLAGTDTQYF. DNA of the CDR3: TGTGCCTGGAGTCCTGATGGACTAGCGGGCACAGATACGCAGTATTTT. Supplemented by reference TRBV30 and TRBJ2-3, the full variable domain reads SQTIHQWPATLVQPVGSPLSLECTVEGTSNPNLYWYRQAAGRGLQLLFYSVGIGQISSEVPQNLSASRPQDRQFILSSKKLLLSDSGFYLCAWSPDGLAGTDTQYFGPGTRLTVL.

The chain links TRBV30 to TRBJ2-5; D unresolved. The CDR3 runs to 13 residues. V was shortened by 0 bases and J by 4 bases, with 9 bases between the two germline ends. Germline CDR1 reads GTSNPN; CDR2 reads SVGIG (reference sequence). This chain's CDR3 is CAWSVNWLETQYF. The CDR3 bases are TGTGCCTGGAGTGTAAATTGGTTAGAGACCCAGTACTTC.

V usage is TRBV7-9 and J usage is TRBJ2-7, with D possibly matching TRBD2 (5 bases). Germline CDR1 is SEHNR and CDR2 is FQNEAQ (reference sequence). The germline V and J ends were trimmed by 5 bases and 5 bases, with 10 bases remaining between them. This CDR3 has 12 amino acids. CDR3 nucleotides: TGTGCCAGCAGCGAAACCGGGGACGAGCAGTACTTC. Amino acids: CASSETGDEQYF.

The chain has TRBV6-2 or TRBV6-3 and TRBJ1-2; 9 bases agree with TRBD1. CDR3 length: 15 amino acids. Germline V gene data show CDR1 as MNHEY and CDR2 as SVGEGT. The J segment lost 7 bases and the V segment lost 2 bases, leaving 8 bases of the junction unmatched. The chain's CDR3 is CASSYGPDRGGGYTF. CDR3 coding DNA: TGTGCCAGCAGTTACGGCCCCGACAGGGGGGGTGGCTACACCTTC.

The V gene is TRBV7-3, the J gene TRBJ1-2; D gene uncertain. This CDR3 contains 14 residues. With 5 bases removed from V and 2 bases from J, the gap between germline ends came to 12 bases. Germline values: CDR1 SGHTA, CDR2 FQGTGA. The CDR3 nucleotides read TGTGCCAGCAGCCCTGGTCAAGCAAACTATGGCTACACCTTC. This codes for CASSPGQANYGYTF.

The chain employs TRBV30 and TRBJ1-4; D uncertain. Germline V gene lookup returns CDR1 GTSNPN and CDR2 SVGIG (reference sequence). The CDR3 runs to 15 residues. With 4 bases removed from V and 0 bases from J, the gap between germline ends came to 12 bases. CDR3 nucleotides: TGTGCCTGGACCCAAGGCCGCACAACTAATGAAAAACTGTTTTTT. Protein sequence: CAWTQGRTTNEKLFF.

As DNA, the CDR3 is TGTGCCAGCTCACCCGACAGGTCCACTGAAGCTTTCTTT. This gives the protein CASSPDRSTEAFF. The rearrangement links TRBV18 to TRBJ1-1; tentative D call: TRBD1 (6 bases). Trimming took off 3 bases at V and 4 bases at J, with 9 bases between the two ends. The CDR3 runs 13 residues. CDR1 is KGHSH and CDR2 is LQKENI in the germline V gene.

The J gene is TRBJ2-1, the V gene TRBV14; no clear D. Germline V CDR1 and CDR2: SGHDN, FVKESK. CDR3 length: 11 residues. The V end was cut by 5 bases, the J end by 14 bases, with 13 bases between. CDR3 amino acids: CASSKSVDKFF. The CDR3 DNA sequence: TGTGCCAGCAGCAAATCGGTAGACAAGTTCTTC.

CDR3 nucleotides: TGCAGTGCTAGAGATCCCACTAGCGGGATCTACGAGCAGTACTTC. Its translation is CSARDPTSGIYEQYF. The genes are TRBV20-1 and TRBJ2-7, with 10 bases that match TRBD2. The V gene's germline CDR1 is DFQATT and CDR2 SNEGSKA (reference sequence). V was pared by 0 bases and J by 3 bases, with 5 bases of the junction left unmatched. The CDR3 sequence is 15 residues long.

CDR3 sequence reads: CANKLDRSATNEKLFF. CDR3 sequence (DNA): TGTGCCAACAAACTCGATCGATCTGCAACTAATGAAAAACTGTTTTTT. This sequence joins TRBV6-1 and TRBJ1-4; D gene uncertain. The V end was cut by 10 bases, the J end by 0 bases, with 18 bases between. Germline V gene sequence: CDR1 MNHNS, CDR2 SASEGT. The CDR3 is 16 amino acids.